What follows is one TCR beta chain and its context. The data are from a study of blood T cell repertoires in COVID-19. Looking at the study overall: Samples taken during acute and convalescent COVID-19 were collected in the United States, Italy and Spain.

This CDR3 spans 15 amino acids. Trimming took 0 bases from V and 7 from J; bases not matched to a gene: 5. Per the germline V gene, CDR1 is SGDLS and CDR2 is YYNGEE. How the authors handled the data: Nucleated cell counts were estimated from reference gene primer amplification. Produced via immunoSEQ multiplex PCR; TCRdb's table is partial and in-frame only. V, J and clone size were drawn from that table, and D and trimming were deduced from the DNA. The table lists roughly 400,000 clones, around 89% of them singletons. Allocation to cohorts depended on clinical history reported by the participants. V usage is TRBV9 and J usage is TRBJ2-1; TRBD2 matches at 9 bases. The receptor was isolated from a man younger than 40 who had recovered from COVID-19. Sample: PBMCs or T cells enriched from blood (not recorded which). The CDR3 region is CASSVVSSGINEQFF. CDR3 nucleotide sequence: TGTGCCAGCAGCGTAGTTTCTAGCGGGATTAATGAGCAGTTCTTC.